These 8 T cell receptor beta chains were all obtained from the same sample, sequenced in a study of response to subunit inactivated influenza vaccine. TCRdb reprocessed the RT-PCR reads via MiXCR and lists one record per CDR3 protein. The data hold about 580,000 distinct CDR3 sequences, with 12% to 15% observed a single time. Source: PBMCs from blood, taken roughly 12 days after vaccination. All receptors come from a man aged 50 to 59 who received an inactivated influenza vaccine.

This clonotype was seen more than once but under ten times. The genes are TRBV28 and TRBJ1-6; D gene ambiguous. The length of the CDR3 is 14 residues. Trimming took off 5 bases at V and 4 bases at J, with 9 bases between the two ends. Germline V gene lookup returns CDR1 MDHEN and CDR2 SYDVKM. The CDR3 DNA follows: TGTGCCAGCAGTGCCGACACTTATAATTCACCCCTCCACTTT. It translates to CASSADTYNSPLHF.

This chain uses TRBV9 with TRBJ2-1, with D possibly matching TRBD2 (6 bases). V dropped 6 bases and J dropped 6 bases, with 16 bases sitting between them. This CDR3 region has 14 residues. Germline lookup yields CDR1 SGDLS and CDR2 YYNGEE. This chain's CDR3 is CASTPRGALNEQFF. The CDR3 DNA reads TGTGCCAGCACGCCCCGCGGGGCCCTCAATGAGCAGTTCTTC.

The sample holds a few counts of this clonotype. The chain combines TRBV10-3 with TRBJ2-1; 8 bases align to TRBD1. Looked up from germline, CDR1 is ENHRY and CDR2 is SYGVKD. The CDR3 covers 11 residues. V dropped 6 bases and J dropped 12; count of bases not matched to a gene: 4. The chain's CDR3 is CAISAGTGQFF. The CDR3, as DNA: TGTGCCATCAGCGCCGGGACAGGGCAGTTCTTC.

CDR3 amino acids: CATSEGGGVSDTQYF. The CDR3 region has the DNA TGTGCCACCAGTGAGGGGGGAGGAGTTTCAGATACGCAGTATTTT. The gene calls are TRBV24-1 and TRBJ2-3, with D perhaps matching TRBD2 (6 bases). The germline V gene has CDR1 KGHDR and CDR2 SFDVKD. The CDR3 is 15 residues long. V dropped 4 bases and J dropped 4 bases, with 14 bases sitting between them.

The table lists this clonotype with a few counts. V and J are TRBV6-2 or TRBV6-3 and TRBJ1-3, with D possibly matching TRBD1 (5 bases). The CDR3 consists of 15 residues. Trimming cost V 5 bases and J 0 bases, with 11 bases left between them. Germline values: CDR1 MNHEY, CDR2 SVGEGT. The CDR3 loop is CASSETGLSGNTIYF. The CDR3 region has the DNA TGTGCCAGCAGTGAGACGGGACTCTCTGGAAACACCATATATTTT.

The J gene is TRBJ2-3, the V gene TRBV28, with D unclear. The CDR3 has 14 amino acids. The germline gives CDR1 MDHEN, CDR2 SYDVKM. V dropped 6 bases and J dropped 12 bases, with 22 bases sitting between them. CDR3 loop: CASSHPTGSSSQYF. In DNA, the CDR3 is TGTGCCAGCAGCCACCCGACCGGGTCCTCCTCACAGTATTTT.

This clonotype was observed a handful of times. The chain employs TRBV2 and TRBJ2-3, with D perhaps given as TRBD1 or TRBD2 (5 bases each). V shed 6 bases and J shed 0 bases, with 13 bases lying between them. The germline CDR1 and CDR2 sequences are SNHLY and FYNNEI. CDR3 length equals 15 residues. CDR3 in amino acids: CASRPDWGSTDTQYF. For the CDR3, the DNA is TGTGCCAGCAGACCCGATTGGGGGAGCACAGATACGCAGTATTTT.

The rearrangement uses TRBV12-3 or TRBV12-4 and TRBJ1-5; D is perhaps TRBD1 (6 bases). Deletions cut 3 bases from V and 0 bases from J, with 15 bases between. The CDR3 extends over 17 amino acids. The CDR3 here is CASSLEPGHLSNQPQHF. The CDR3 DNA sequence: TGTGCCAGCAGTTTGGAACCGGGACACCTTAGCAATCAGCCCCAGCATTTT.